These T cell receptor beta chains were read from a single sample in a study of blood T cells in healthy people across ages. TCRdb fed the 5' RACE reads into MiXCR, producing one record per CDR3 protein. Of approximately 820,000 distinct CDR3 sequences detected, around 43% appear once; the ten largest clones hold 15% to 25%. Material: blood. Receptors originate from a man in his 60s in good health. Each CDR3 is given with its conserved first and last residue. Fields, in order: clone size, V gene, J gene, D gene, CDR3 protein, CDR3 DNA. A D gene is named only where the DNA matches it firmly. A clone size is listed for some rows: how often the clone was seen (once, few, many), or a class if it is expanded.

>-|TRBV7-3|TRBJ2-2|-
CASSLTAPNTGELFF
TGTGCCAGCAGCTTAACCGCCCCGAACACCGGGGAGCTGTTTTTT
>-|TRBV20-1|TRBJ2-3|TRBD2
CSAESGDGTDTQYF
TGCAGTGCTGAGAGCGGGGATGGCACAGATACGCAGTATTTT
>-|TRBV3-1|TRBJ1-5|-
CASSGGQINQPQHF
TGTGCCAGCAGCGGCGGACAGATTAATCAGCCCCAGCATTTT
>-|TRBV6-5|TRBJ2-7|-
CASSTEGGVSYEQYF
TGTGCCAGCAGCACGGAGGGCGGGGTCTCCTACGAGCAGTACTTC
>many|TRBV7-9|TRBJ1-2|-
CASSPSGNYGYTF
TGTGCCAGCAGCCCAAGCGGGAACTATGGCTACACCTTC
>-|TRBV20-1|TRBJ2-1|-
CSAARGGPYNEQFF
TGCAGTGCCGCCCGCGGGGGCCCCTACAATGAGCAGTTCTTC
>-|TRBV20-1|TRBJ1-2|TRBD1
CSARETIQGAHGYTF
TGCAGTGCTAGAGAGACGATACAGGGGGCCCATGGCTACACCTTC
>few|TRBV7-2|TRBJ2-7|-
CASSLVVRQDSSYEQYF
TGTGCCAGCAGCTTAGTAGTTAGACAGGACAGCTCCTACGAGCAGTACTTC
>-|TRBV3-1|TRBJ2-7|-
CASSQRSETTRYF
TGTGCCAGCAGCCAACGCTCGGAAACTACACGGTACTTC
>few|TRBV18|TRBJ2-6|-
CASSPTGTSGANVLTF
TGTGCCAGCTCACCCACCGGGACCTCTGGGGCCAACGTCCTGACTTTC
>-|TRBV6-5|TRBJ2-1|TRBD1
CASSYSNRGYNEQFF
TGTGCCAGCAGTTACTCGAACAGGGGATACAATGAGCAGTTCTTC
>-|TRBV30|TRBJ2-5|TRBD2
CAWRASGAFTQYF
TGTGCCTGGAGGGCTAGCGGAGCCTTCACCCAGTACTTC
>-|TRBV20-1|TRBJ2-3|-
CSAGRGDRRVADTQYF
TGCAGTGCTGGGCGGGGGGACAGGCGGGTTGCAGATACGCAGTATTTT